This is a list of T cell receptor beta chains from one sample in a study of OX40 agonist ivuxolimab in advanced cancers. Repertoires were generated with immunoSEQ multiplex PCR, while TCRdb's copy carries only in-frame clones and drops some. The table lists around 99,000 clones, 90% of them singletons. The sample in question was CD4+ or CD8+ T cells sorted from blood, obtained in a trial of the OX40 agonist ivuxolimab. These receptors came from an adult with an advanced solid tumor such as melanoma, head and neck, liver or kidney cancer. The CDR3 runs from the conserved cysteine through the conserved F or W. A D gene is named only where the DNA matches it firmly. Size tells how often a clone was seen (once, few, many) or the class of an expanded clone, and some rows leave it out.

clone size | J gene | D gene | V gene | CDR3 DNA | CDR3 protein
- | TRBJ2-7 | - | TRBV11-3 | TGTGCCAGCAGCAAAGGTCCCGCTAACGAGCAGTACTTC | CASSKGPANEQYF
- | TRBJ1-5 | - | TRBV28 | TGTGCCAGCAGGATGCTCTCTGGGAGTGGCCAGCCCCAGCATTTT | CASRMLSGSGQPQHF
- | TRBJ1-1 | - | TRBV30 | TGTGCCTGGAGTGGTTCGTCCTACACTGAAGCTTTCTTT | CAWSGSSYTEAFF
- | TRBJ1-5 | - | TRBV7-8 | TGTGCCAGCAGCCCAGGGGCACATCAGAGTCAGCCCCAGCATTTT | CASSPGAHQSQPQHF
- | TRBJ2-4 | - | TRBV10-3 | TGTGCCATCAGCGACCAGTTAGCCAAAAACATTCAGTACTTC | CAISDQLAKNIQYF
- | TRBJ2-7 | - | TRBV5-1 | TGCGCCAGCAGCTTGTCAACAGCCTCCTCATACGAGCAGTACTTC | CASSLSTASSYEQYF
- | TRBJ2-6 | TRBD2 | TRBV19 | TGTGCCAGTAGTATCCAGCGGGGGGGCTCTGGGGCCAACGTCCTGACTTTC | CASSIQRGGSGANVLTF
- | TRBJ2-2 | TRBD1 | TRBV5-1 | TGCGCCAGCAGCTTCTACAGGGGCCGCACCGACACCGGGGAGCTGTTTTTT | CASSFYRGRTDTGELFF
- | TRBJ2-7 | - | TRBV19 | TGTGCCAGTAGTATCTTTGGACGGGGAAAAGCCTACGAGCAGTACTTC | CASSIFGRGKAYEQYF
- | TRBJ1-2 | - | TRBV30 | TGTGCCTGGACGCCGACAGAAAACTATGGCTACACCTTC | CAWTPTENYGYTF
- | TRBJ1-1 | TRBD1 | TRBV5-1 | TGCGCCAGCAGCCTGACAGGGGTTACTGAAGCTTTCTTT | CASSLTGVTEAFF
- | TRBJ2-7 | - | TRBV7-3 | TGTGCCAGCAGCTTAGGGTTAGGGGGGTACGAGCAGTACTTC | CASSLGLGGYEQYF
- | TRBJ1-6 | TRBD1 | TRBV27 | TGTGCCAGCAGTCCGGGGACAGGTTATTCACCCCTCCACTTT | CASSPGTGYSPLHF
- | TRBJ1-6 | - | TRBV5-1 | TGCGCCAGCAGCTTGGCTGCACAGGGTTCAAGTAATTCACCCCTCCACTTT | CASSLAAQGSSNSPLHF
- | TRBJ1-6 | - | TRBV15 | TGTGCCACCAGTCGTCCAGACTCTAGATCACCCCTCCACTTT | CATSRPDSRSPLHF
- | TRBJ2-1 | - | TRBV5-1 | TGCGCCAGCAGCTTGGCCGTTCGCTCCTACAATGAGCAGTTCTTC | CASSLAVRSYNEQFF
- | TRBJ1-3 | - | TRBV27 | TGTGCCAGCAGTTTTCGGGAGGGGGCTGGAAACACCATATATTTT | CASSFREGAGNTIYF
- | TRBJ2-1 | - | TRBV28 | TGTGCCAGCAGTTTAGGGGGTTGGGGTGAGCAGTTCTTC | CASSLGGWGEQFF
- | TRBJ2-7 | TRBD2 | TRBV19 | TGTGCCAGTAGTAATCCGGGAGGTTCCTACGAGCAGTACTTC | CASSNPGGSYEQYF
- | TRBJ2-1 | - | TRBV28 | TGTGCCACCATACAGGGGGGGGGTTGGAATGAGCAGTTCTTC | CATIQGGGWNEQFF
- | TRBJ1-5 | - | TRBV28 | TGTGCCAGCAGTTTATATAGCAATCAGCCCCAGCATTTT | CASSLYSNQPQHF
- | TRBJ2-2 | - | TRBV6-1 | TGTGCCAGCACTTTGACATGGGGGACCGGCGGGGAGCTGTTTTTT | CASTLTWGTGGELFF
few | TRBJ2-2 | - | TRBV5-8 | TGTGCCAGCAGCAAAACCCTAGGGAACACCGGGGAGCTGTTTTTT | CASSKTLGNTGELFF
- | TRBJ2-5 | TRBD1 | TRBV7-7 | TGTGCCAGCAGCTTAGGGACAGGGTTTAAAGAGACCCAGTACTTC | CASSLGTGFKETQYF
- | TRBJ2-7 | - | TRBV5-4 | TGTGCCAGCAGCCCCCCCGGGGGAGATCTCTACGAGCAGTACTTC | CASSPPGGDLYEQYF
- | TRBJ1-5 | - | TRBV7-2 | TGTGCCAGCACACCATCGGCCAATAGCAATCAGCCCCAGCATTTT | CASTPSANSNQPQHF
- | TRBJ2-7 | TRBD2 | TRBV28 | TGTGCCAGCAGTTTCCCTCTTAGGGGACTAGCGGGAGCCAACTACGAGCAGTACTTC | CASSFPLRGLAGANYEQYF
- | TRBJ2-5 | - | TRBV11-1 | TGTGCCAGCAGCCTGAACAGGGCTACGGGGACCCAGTACTTC | CASSLNRATGTQYF
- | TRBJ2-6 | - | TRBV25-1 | TGTGCCAGCAGTGATTCCACCCACTCTGGGGCCAACGTCCTGACTTTC | CASSDSTHSGANVLTF
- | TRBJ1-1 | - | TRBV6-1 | TGTGCCAGCAGTGAAGTACCCAGCTTAACTGAAGCTTTCTTT | CASSEVPSLTEAFF
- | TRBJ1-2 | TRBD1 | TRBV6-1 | TGTGCCAGCAGCCCGGGACAGGCTAACTATGGCTACACCTTC | CASSPGQANYGYTF
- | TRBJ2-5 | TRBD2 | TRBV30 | TGTGCCTGGGGACGGGCGGGAGGCGGAGAGACCCAGTACTTC | CAWGRAGGGETQYF
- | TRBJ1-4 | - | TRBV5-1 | TGCGCCAGCAGCTTGGTCGTTTTTGGGACCCATGAAAAACTGTTTTTT | CASSLVVFGTHEKLFF
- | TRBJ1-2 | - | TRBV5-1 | TGCGCCAGCAGATCCAGGGTTAACTATGGCTACACCTTC | CASRSRVNYGYTF
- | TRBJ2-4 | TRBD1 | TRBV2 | TGTGCCAGCGGACAGGGAGCCAAAAACATTCAGTACTTC | CASGQGAKNIQYF
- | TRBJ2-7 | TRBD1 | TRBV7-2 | TGTGCCAGCAGCTTAGGGCCGGGCGTGGACAGGGGACGAAGATACGAGCAGTACTTC | CASSLGPGVDRGRRYEQYF
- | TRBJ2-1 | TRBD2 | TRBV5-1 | TGCGCCAGCAGAAGTGGGACTAGCGGGAGGGAATACAATGAGCAGTTCTTC | CASRSGTSGREYNEQFF
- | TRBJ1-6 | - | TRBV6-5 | TGTGCCAGCAGATACGACGGACGGTCCGAGAATTCACCCCTCCACTTT | CASRYDGRSENSPLHF
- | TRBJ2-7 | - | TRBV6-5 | TGTGCCAGCAGTTACTCGAGGGGGAACGAGCAGTACTTC | CASSYSRGNEQYF
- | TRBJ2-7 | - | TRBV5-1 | TGCGCCAGCAGCTCCATTACCAGGAACACCTACGAGCAGTACTTC | CASSSITRNTYEQYF
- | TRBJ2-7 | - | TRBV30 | TGTGCCTGGAAGATGGGACACTTTTCCTACGAGCAGTACTTC | CAWKMGHFSYEQYF
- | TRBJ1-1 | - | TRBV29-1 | TGCAGCGGCGGAGCCTGGGGGGTGGGGACTGAAGCTTTCTTT | CSGGAWGVGTEAFF
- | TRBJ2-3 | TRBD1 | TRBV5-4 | TGTGCCAGCAGCTTGGGACAGGGGGCTGCGGATACGCAGTATTTT | CASSLGQGAADTQYF